This record concerns one T cell receptor (beta chain) sequence. Its antigen remains undetermined. Per-base qualities were not stored, and no clone one base away is much larger. The CDR3 has 13 amino acids, counting the end cysteine and phenylalanine. Only the CDR3 portion is preserved as DNA: 39 bases, with reading frame beginning at the first base. At the junction V is shortened by 5 bases and J by 10 bases; bases outside the gene matches: 6. CDR1 is given as LNHDA and CDR2 as SQIVND, both from the germline V gene (reference sequence). The data belong to a study of blood T cell repertoires in COVID-19 (dated by TCRdb to the early 2020s). In terms of the full investigation: Collaborator samples came from the United States, Italy and Spain and covered acute and convalescent phases of COVID-19. The prospective study material was composed of cDNA or gDNA derived from T cells, B-cell-depleted T cells, or PBMCs. Deeply sampled blood TCRbeta repertoires from subjects exposed to, actively infected with, or recovered from COVID-19 were included in the dataset. A freely available public database, intended as a resource for researchers studying the immune response to SARS-CoV-2, is where the repertoires were released. The samples were drawn from two sources: the first 160 participants of the ongoing ImmuneRACE study, and fewer than 1,500 subjects contributed by 6 global collaborators. Sample metadata almost always included a de-identified subject ID, COVID-19 status, age in years and sex. Where available, HLA class I and class II types were taken from metadata supplied by the sample provider and were not determined by assay-based typing.

TCRbeta CDR3 regions were amplified from genomic DNA using the immunoSEQ Assay, a bias-controlled multiplex PCR. For the original study's pipeline: Nucleated cell counts per sample were estimated from amplification of reference gene primers within the assay. Sequence reads were collapsed and filtered to measure the absolute abundance of every unique TCRbeta CDR3 rearrangement. Productive Simpson clonality was computed per sample as the square root of Simpson's diversity index over productive rearrangements. Here the immuneACCESS table is served through TCRdb, limited to in-frame sequences with V and J called. Missing clones are a known gap in these copies; in checked studies unresolved V genes cover under half, and the rest lacks a known reason. Clone size and V and J calls were adopted from that table, with D and trimming inferred from the DNA. Counted in this sample were 150,000 to 170,000 clones; 65% to 90% of them appeared once. The biggest ten clones account for over 10% of the sample.

What the authors observed across the whole study: Clinical and demographic metadata were provided uncurated, with the amount varying by source and participant.

One collaborating source in Seattle enrolled patients while the patients were actively infected and followed the patients over time throughout the course of disease. Each collaborating institution followed its own protocols to collect whole blood in K2EDTA tubes. Collaborator samples were shipped for TCRbeta analysis as frozen whole blood, isolated PBMCs, or DNA extracted from either sample type. The sequencing input was peripheral blood. This receptor chain uses TRBV19 and TRBJ2-1; 9 middle bases align to TRBD2. This TCR came from a woman in her sixties or seventies with COVID-19, enrolled during active disease. CDR3 region: CASSRREGWEQFF. At the DNA level, the sequence is TGTGCCAGTAGTCGGCGGGAGGGGTGGGAGCAGTTCTTC.